What follows are 6 T cell receptor beta chains derived from one specimen sequenced in a study of beta chain features in type 1 diabetes. Every bit of the isolated RNA underwent reverse transcription, so sequencing read expressed TCRB transcripts. Some clones are missing from TCRdb's copy, which holds only in-frame ones; the method was immunoSEQ multiplex PCR. The sample has 50,000 to 55,000 clones; about 60% are singletons. General study findings and limits: Type 1 diabetes patients showed a moderate but significant shortening of TCRB CDR3s in all four CD4+ subsets.

Antigens for these TCRs are unknown. The specimen was stem cell memory CD4+ T cells from blood. The receptors shown here come from a woman aged 30 to 39 with type 1 diabetes.

V is TRBV27 and J is TRBJ2-1; 11 nucleotides match TRBD2. Germline CDR1 reads MNHEY; CDR2 reads SMNVEV (reference sequence). The CDR3 is 18 amino acids. Trimming took 0 bases from V and 8 from J; bases not matched to a gene: 12. In nucleotides, the CDR3 is TGTGCCAGCAGTTTATCTCCCCCTCGACTAGCGGGGAATTATGAGCAGTTCTTC. Amino acid sequence: CASSLSPPRLAGNYEQFF.

This clone showed up just a few times. The V gene is TRBV7-9, the J gene TRBJ2-5, with D unresolved. Per germline, CDR1 SEHNR and CDR2 FQNEAQ (reference sequence). The germline V and J ends were trimmed by 5 bases and 7 bases, with 5 bases remaining between them. CDR3 length: 10 amino acids. The CDR3 here is CASSPGTQYF. Written as DNA, the CDR3 is TGTGCCAGCAGCCCCGGGACCCAGTACTTC. Combining the CDR3 with reference TRBV7-9 and TRBJ2-5 gives the whole variable domain DTGVSQNPRHKITKRGQNVTFRCDPISEHNRLYWYRQTLGQGPEFLTYFQNEAQLEKSRLLSDRFSAERPKGSFSTLEIQRTEQGDSAMYLCASSPGTQYFGPGTRLLVL.

V and J are TRBV15 and TRBJ2-7, with TRBD1 identical over 7 bases. The germline gives CDR1 LNHNV, CDR2 YYDKDF (reference sequence). The CDR3 length is 15 residues. J lost 5 bases, V lost 3 bases, and 10 bases had no gene match. The CDR3 bases are TGTGCCACCAGCAGGGAACATTATACAGGGGACGAGCAGTACTTC. Translated: CATSREHYTGDEQYF.

J is TRBJ1-1 and V is TRBV5-1, with a possible D match to TRBD1 (6 bases). The CDR3 is 14 amino acids. V was shortened by 4 bases and J by 6 bases, with 16 bases between the two germline ends. The germline V gene has CDR1 SGHRS and CDR2 YFSETQ. The CDR3 loop reads CASSGLGGRPEAFF. The DNA for the CDR3 is TGCGCCAGCAGCGGCCTAGGGGGTCGTCCTGAAGCTTTCTTT. Based on the CDR3 plus reference TRBV5-1 and TRBJ1-1, the full variable domain is KAGVTQTPRYLIKTRGQQVTLSCSPISGHRSVSWYQQTPGQGLQFLFEYFSETQRNKGNFPGRFSGRQFSNSRSEMNVSTLELGDSALYLCASSGLGGRPEAFFGQGTRLTVV.

V usage is TRBV18 and J usage is TRBJ2-7, with D maybe TRBD1 (6 bases). Germline V lookup: CDR1 KGHSH, CDR2 LQKENI. The length of the CDR3 is 16 residues. V was trimmed by 4 bases and J by 3 bases, leaving 19 bases between them. CDR3 amino acids: CASSQNRVRSRYEQYF. The CDR3 DNA reads as TGTGCCAGCTCACAGAACAGGGTTCGATCCCGCTACGAGCAGTACTTC.

This clone was detected only a few times. This chain links TRBV14 with TRBJ1-1; D is ambiguous. In germline, CDR1 is SGHDN, CDR2 FVKESK. This CDR3 is built from 13 residues. V was pared by 0 bases and J by 4 bases, with 6 bases between. CDR3 amino acids: CASSQDFITEAFF. The CDR3 DNA sequence: TGTGCCAGCAGCCAAGATTTTATCACTGAAGCTTTCTTT.